This entry lists 27 T cell receptor beta chains sequenced from one sample in a study of blood T cells in healthy people across ages. Combining a sample-barcoded 5' primer with a J-beta primer mix, a second PCR ran for about 7 to 12 cycles. Each CDR3 protein is one row after TCRdb ran MiXCR on the 5' RACE reads. The table has approximately 830,000 distinct CDR3 sequences, around 62% seen once. Sequenced input: blood. The source of these receptors is a man aged 30 to 45 in good health.

This clonotype appeared a single time. This rearrangement joins TRBV10-3 to TRBJ2-3; D may be TRBD1 or TRBD2 (6 bases each). V was clipped by 0 bases and J by 2 bases, with 12 bases between them. CDR1 and CDR2 from the germline V gene are ENHRY and SYGVKD. This CDR3 spans 16 amino acids. CDR3 region: CAISESGGELTDTQYF. The DNA of the CDR3 is TGTGCCATCAGTGAGTCGGGGGGCGAACTCACAGATACGCAGTATTTT.

The CDR3 loop is CASRPGGGFYGYTF. CDR3 bases: TGTGCCAGTCGCCCGGGAGGCGGTTTCTATGGCTACACCTTC. The rearrangement links TRBV12-3 or TRBV12-4 to TRBJ1-2; no clear D. Between the trimmed V and J ends, which lost 9 bases and 4 bases, there was a span of 18 bases. The length of the CDR3 is 14 residues.

This clonotype was detected ten times or more. The genes are TRBV12-3 or TRBV12-4 and TRBJ1-1, with TRBD1 as a possible D gene (6 bases). The CDR3 spans 11 residues. V dropped 3 bases and J dropped 11 bases, with 10 bases sitting between them. The CDR3: CASSFNRGAFF. DNA for the CDR3: TGTGCCAGCAGTTTTAATAGGGGGGCTTTCTTT.

V gene TRBV5-5 combines with J gene TRBJ2-7; TRBD1 matches at 9 bases. The germline V gene has CDR1 SGHKS and CDR2 YYEKEE (reference sequence). J was trimmed by 5 bases and V by 0 bases; bases with no gene match: 9. The CDR3 has 16 amino acids. The CDR3 DNA reads as TGTGCCAGCAGCTTGGTCGGGACAGGGCTGGCCAACGAGCAGTACTTC. Translation: CASSLVGTGLANEQYF.

The rearrangement joins TRBV5-1 to TRBJ2-7; D is possibly TRBD1 (6 bases). Trimming cost V 3 bases and J 0 bases, with 16 bases left between them. Germline CDR1 and CDR2: SGHRS and YFSETQ. CDR3 length equals 16 residues. CDR3 DNA sequence: TGCGCCAGCAGCTCCCGGGACACGTCCAGCTCCTACGAGCAGTACTTC. Its protein is CASSSRDTSSSYEQYF.

The chain is built from TRBV9 and TRBJ2-7; TRBD1 aligns across 7 bases. Germline V gives CDR1 SGDLS, CDR2 YYNGEE. V gave up 0 bases and J gave up 6 bases; unmatched junction bases: 3. This CDR3 region has 13 residues. In DNA, the CDR3 is TGTGCCAGCAGCGTAGGTGGACAGGCCGAGCAGTACTTC. Residues: CASSVGGQAEQYF.

This chain uses TRBV10-3 with TRBJ2-5, with 7 nucleotides matching TRBD1. CDR1 is ENHRY, CDR2 SYGVKD, per germline. The CDR3 consists of 14 residues. Trimming at V came to 0 bases and at J to 4 bases, leaving 2 bases not matched to a gene. CDR3 DNA sequence: TGTGCCATCAGTGAGTCCGCAGGGGGAGAGACCCAGTACTTC. Translating it yields CAISESAGGETQYF.

The V call is TRBV5-5, the J call TRBJ1-2; 8 nucleotides align to TRBD1. The CDR3 has 15 amino acids. From germline, CDR1 is SGHKS and CDR2 YYEKEE (reference sequence). Losses at the gene ends were 4 bases for V and 4 bases for J; bases not matched to a gene: 9. The CDR3 loop reads CASSRSGDRIYGYTF. CDR3 in DNA: TGTGCCAGCAGCCGGTCGGGGGACAGGATCTATGGCTACACCTTC.

The chain links TRBV29-1 to TRBJ2-3; D not certain. Germline lookup yields CDR1 SQVTM and CDR2 ANQGSEA. V was pared by 7 bases and J by 2 bases, with 13 bases between. The CDR3 covers 13 residues. CDR3 region: CSAKGRITDTQYF. The CDR3 DNA follows: TGCAGCGCCAAGGGCAGGATCACAGATACGCAGTATTTT.

This sequence joins TRBV4-3 and TRBJ1-2; D might be TRBD1 (6 bases). This CDR3 is 16 amino acids long. Trimming stripped 0 bases from V and 3 bases from J, with 14 bases between. Per germline, CDR1 LGHNA and CDR2 YSLEER. In DNA, the CDR3 is TGCGCCAGCAGCCAAGATGGAAGGGACACCTACTATGGCTACACCTTC. This codes for CASSQDGRDTYYGYTF.

The count of this clonotype is one. V gene TRBV5-5 combines with J gene TRBJ2-7; maybe TRBD2 (5 bases). This CDR3 is built from 14 residues. V was cut by 4 bases and J by 4 bases, with 15 bases left in between. The V gene's germline CDR1 is SGHKS and CDR2 YYEKEE (reference sequence). The CDR3 bases are TGTGCCAGCAGCCGGCCCAGGACGGGATACGAGCAGTACTTC. Translated: CASSRPRTGYEQYF.

The chain is built from TRBV15 and TRBJ1-5, with a weak D call TRBD1 (5 bases). Germline CDR1 LNHNV, CDR2 YYDKDF (reference sequence). CDR3 size: 15 residues. V was clipped by 1 base and J by 2 bases, with 9 bases between them. The CDR3: CATSRGRGGNQPQHF. CDR3 nucleotides: TGTGCCACCAGCAGAGGGAGGGGTGGCAATCAGCCCCAGCATTTT.

This clonotype was counted once. V gene TRBV6-1 combines with J gene TRBJ1-5; D perhaps matches TRBD1 (6 bases). Germline loops: CDR1 MNHNS, CDR2 SASEGT. Trimming left V 7 bases short and J 4 bases short, with 23 bases between. The CDR3 is 17 residues long. CDR3 coding DNA: TGTGCCAGCACCCTTGGGTGGGTACAGGGTGCTAATCAGCCCCAGCATTTT. This gives the protein CASTLGWVQGANQPQHF.

This chain uses TRBV2 with TRBJ2-1, with D unclear. The assigned J gene may be wrong: the sequence end matches TRBJ2-7 better. This CDR3 comprises 14 residues. The germline gives CDR1 SNHLY, CDR2 FYNNEI. CDR3 nucleotides: TGTGCCAGCAGTGGGGAACCCCTCATTTACGAGCAGTACTTC. It translates to CASSGEPLIYEQYF.

The CDR3 coding sequence is TGTGCCAGCAGCCTTACAGGGGGGACCTCTGGGGCCAACGTCCTGACTTTC. It codes for CASSLTGGTSGANVLTF. The J gene is TRBJ2-6, the V gene TRBV9; TRBD1 matches 8 bases. Germline CDR1 and CDR2: SGDLS and YYNGEE. The CDR3 contains 17 residues. After removal of 4 bases from V and 0 bases from J, the junction contained 6 bases not matched to a gene.

The genes are TRBV7-3 and TRBJ2-1, with 9 bases fitting TRBD2. CDR3 length: 15 amino acids. The J segment lost 7 bases and the V segment lost 5 bases, leaving 9 bases of the junction unmatched. CDR1 and CDR2 (germline): SGHTA, FQGTGA. The CDR3 bases are TGTGCCAGCAGCCGACTAGCGGCTATTAAGAATGAGCAGTTCTTC. Translation gives CASSRLAAIKNEQFF.

The CDR3 is CASSQEGRVGAEQYF. The CDR3 region has the DNA TGTGCCAGCAGCCAAGAAGGTAGAGTAGGGGCCGAGCAGTACTTC. This sequence joins TRBV3-1 and TRBJ2-7; TRBD1 might be the D (5 bases). This CDR3 comprises 15 residues. Germline V gene sequence: CDR1 LGHDT, CDR2 YNNKEL (reference sequence). V dropped 0 bases and J dropped 6 bases, with 15 bases sitting between them.

This rearrangement joins TRBV10-3 to TRBJ2-3; 9 bases map to TRBD2. Germline trimming cut 2 bases from V and 5 bases from J; bases unmatched to any gene: 14. The CDR3 length is 18 residues. In germline, CDR1 is ENHRY, CDR2 SYGVKD. The CDR3 loop reads CAISENVAGATWGDTQYF. The DNA for the CDR3 is TGTGCCATCAGTGAGAATGTAGCGGGGGCAACGTGGGGAGATACGCAGTATTTT.

In its sample, this clonotype was seen a few times. The chain employs TRBV25-1 and TRBJ2-7; 9 bases are a match to TRBD1. The CDR3 extends over 15 amino acids. The J segment lost 0 bases and the V segment lost 4 bases, leaving 4 bases of the junction unmatched. Germline V gene lookup returns CDR1 MGHDK and CDR2 SYGVNS. The CDR3 region has the DNA TGTGCCAGCAGTGGGGGGACAGGGCCCTCCTACGAGCAGTACTTC. Amino acid sequence: CASSGGTGPSYEQYF.

This rearrangement joins TRBV15 to TRBJ1-2; no firm D call. The CDR3 has 14 residues. Germline V gene sequence: CDR1 LNHNV, CDR2 YYDKDF (reference sequence). V was clipped by 5 bases and J by 5 bases, with 15 bases between them. This CDR3 reads CATSRTAYPYGYTF. CDR3 in DNA: TGTGCCACCAGCCGTACCGCCTACCCATATGGCTACACCTTC.

The CDR3 loop reads CASSYDQRKNTEAFF. The CDR3 nucleotides are TGTGCCAGCAGTTATGATCAGCGGAAGAACACTGAAGCTTTCTTT. The rearrangement links TRBV6-6 to TRBJ1-1, with D uncertain. The CDR3 loop spans 15 amino acids. The germline gives CDR1 MNHNY, CDR2 SVGAGI (reference sequence). V lost 3 bases and J lost 1, with 12 bases in between.

This clonotype has a handful of counts. The chain uses TRBV4-2 and TRBJ2-5; tentatively, D is TRBD1 (6 bases). V lost 0 bases and J 5 bases, leaving 16 bases between the germline ends. The CDR3 covers 16 residues. Germline V gene sequence: CDR1 LGHNA, CDR2 YNFKEQ. This CDR3 reads CASSQEAGMGAETQYF. The CDR3 DNA reads as TGTGCCAGCAGCCAAGAAGCTGGCATGGGGGCGGAGACCCAGTACTTC.

The V gene is TRBV7-2, the J gene TRBJ2-2; a weak D match, TRBD1 (5 bases). Germline V gene data show CDR1 as SGHTA and CDR2 as FQGNSA. The V gene lost 10 bases and the J gene lost 4 bases, with 16 bases spanning the gap. The CDR3 contains 14 residues. CDR3 residues: CATDPTAPTGELFF. Here the CDR3 DNA reads TGTGCCACCGACCCGACAGCCCCCACCGGGGAGCTGTTTTTT.

This clonotype was detected once. The chain is built from TRBV20-1 and TRBJ1-4; the D is unclear. CDR3 length: 13 residues. CDR1 and CDR2 from the germline V gene are DFQATT and SNEGSKA (reference sequence). The V end was cut by 5 bases, the J end by 3 bases, with 10 bases between. CDR3 region: CSAAYGPNEKLFF. The CDR3 bases are TGCAGTGCTGCATATGGTCCTAATGAAAAACTGTTTTTT.

This chain uses TRBV4-3 with TRBJ2-5; no clear D gene. CDR3 length: 13 residues. Germline loops: CDR1 LGHNA, CDR2 YSLEER. Trimming took off 6 bases at V and 2 bases at J, with 10 bases between the two ends. The CDR3 DNA follows: TGCGCCAGCAGTCAGAGAATGCAAGAGACCCAGTACTTC. Translation: CASSQRMQETQYF.

This clonotype was found a few times. This sequence joins TRBV28 and TRBJ2-3; the D gene is possibly TRBD2 (6 bases). The CDR3 contains 15 residues. Between the trimmed V and J ends, which lost 1 base and 3 bases, there was a span of 11 bases. Germline CDR1 is MDHEN and CDR2 is SYDVKM. CDR3 protein: CASSLSGGWTDTQYF. The CDR3 nucleotides are TGTGCCAGCAGTTTATCCGGGGGTTGGACAGATACGCAGTATTTT.

This chain joins TRBV7-9 and TRBJ2-5; D possibly matches TRBD1 or TRBD2 (5 bases each). The J call is uncertain, as TRBJ2-7 better fits the DNA end. The CDR3 has 15 residues. Germline V lookup: CDR1 SEHNR, CDR2 FQNEAQ (reference sequence). The CDR3 nucleotides are TGTGCCAGCAGCTTAAGGTCCCCCAGGGACCACGAGCAGTACTTC. Translating it yields CASSLRSPRDHEQYF.